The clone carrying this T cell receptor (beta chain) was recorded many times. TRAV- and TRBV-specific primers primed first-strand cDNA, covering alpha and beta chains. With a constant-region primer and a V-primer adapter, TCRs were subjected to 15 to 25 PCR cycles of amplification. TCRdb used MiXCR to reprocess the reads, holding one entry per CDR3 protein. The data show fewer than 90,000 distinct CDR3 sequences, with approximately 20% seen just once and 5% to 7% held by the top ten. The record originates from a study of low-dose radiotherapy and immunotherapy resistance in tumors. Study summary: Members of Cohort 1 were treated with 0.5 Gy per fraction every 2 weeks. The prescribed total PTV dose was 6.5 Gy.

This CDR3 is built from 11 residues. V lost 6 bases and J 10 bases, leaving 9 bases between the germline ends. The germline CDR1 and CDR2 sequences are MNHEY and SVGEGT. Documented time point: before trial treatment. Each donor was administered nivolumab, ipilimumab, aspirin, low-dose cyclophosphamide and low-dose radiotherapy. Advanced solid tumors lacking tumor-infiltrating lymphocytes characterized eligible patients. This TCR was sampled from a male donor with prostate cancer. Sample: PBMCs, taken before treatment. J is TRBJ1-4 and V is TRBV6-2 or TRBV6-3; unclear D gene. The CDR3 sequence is CASSFGGKLFF. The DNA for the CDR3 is TGTGCCAGCAGCTTCGGCGGAAAACTGTTTTTT.